Listed below are T cell receptor beta chains from one sample, sequenced in a study of T cell responses to AZD1222 COVID-19 vaccine. Sequenced by immunoSEQ multiplex PCR; TCRdb stores in-frame clones only, minus some. Among 95,000 to 120,000 clones listed, about 91% were seen once. The material sequenced was peripheral blood, taken 28 days after the second AZD1222 dose. The origin of the receptors is an adult who received the AZD1222 COVID-19 vaccine. Each CDR3 is given without its conserved first and last residue. Size is omitted from some rows. Given values are once, few, many or a class for expanded clones.

clone size: NA
J gene: TRBJ1-2
V gene: TRBV7-2
CDR3 protein: ASSSGRNYGYT

clone size: NA
J gene: TRBJ2-6
V gene: TRBV18
CDR3 protein: ASSPDGAGANVLT

clone size: NA
J gene: TRBJ1-2
V gene: TRBV6-5
CDR3 protein: ASSRANREGYGYT

clone size: NA
J gene: TRBJ1-3
V gene: TRBV9
CDR3 protein: ASSVGDSGNTIY

clone size: NA
J gene: TRBJ2-3
V gene: TRBV19
CDR3 protein: ASMPPGRPQFGQY

clone size: NA
J gene: TRBJ1-4
V gene: TRBV18
CDR3 protein: ASSRANNEKLF

clone size: NA
J gene: TRBJ2-2
V gene: TRBV7-9
CDR3 protein: ASSPQNINTGELF

clone size: NA
J gene: TRBJ2-2
V gene: TRBV7-9
CDR3 protein: ASSLIGSGELF

clone size: NA
J gene: TRBJ1-2
V gene: TRBV4-3
CDR3 protein: ASSQDLGSYGYT

clone size: NA
J gene: TRBJ2-5
V gene: TRBV5-6
CDR3 protein: ASSSRGRAQETQY

clone size: NA
J gene: TRBJ2-7
V gene: TRBV7-2
CDR3 protein: ASSLRDTDFYEQY

clone size: NA
J gene: TRBJ2-5
V gene: TRBV5-1
CDR3 protein: ASSPPRGSGGAGTQY

clone size: NA
J gene: TRBJ2-5
V gene: TRBV5-6
CDR3 protein: ASSLGMAERVSKETQY

clone size: NA
J gene: TRBJ1-2
V gene: TRBV10-3
CDR3 protein: AISEIMAGPANGYT

clone size: NA
J gene: TRBJ1-4
V gene: TRBV18
CDR3 protein: ASSPPGTGVEKLF

clone size: NA
J gene: TRBJ1-3
V gene: TRBV7-6
CDR3 protein: ASSLGVVTDNSGNTIY

clone size: NA
J gene: TRBJ1-5
V gene: TRBV9
CDR3 protein: ASSVSGADQPQH

clone size: NA
J gene: TRBJ2-5
V gene: TRBV10-3
CDR3 protein: AVNDGHGETQY

clone size: NA
J gene: TRBJ2-1
V gene: TRBV6-5
CDR3 protein: ASSWTLAGSYNEQF

clone size: NA
J gene: TRBJ2-7
V gene: TRBV7-6
CDR3 protein: ASSPRMAGSYEQY

clone size: NA
J gene: TRBJ1-6
V gene: TRBV18
CDR3 protein: ASSYDRVVSSPLH

clone size: NA
J gene: TRBJ1-2
V gene: TRBV19
CDR3 protein: ASSISGGRAVKGYT

clone size: NA
J gene: TRBJ1-2
V gene: TRBV29-1
CDR3 protein: SVESRVGIRYT

clone size: once
J gene: TRBJ1-5
V gene: TRBV5-1
CDR3 protein: ASSLEGDRSQPQH

clone size: NA
J gene: TRBJ1-1
V gene: TRBV3-1/TRBV3-2
CDR3 protein: ASSQAQVNTEAF

clone size: once
J gene: TRBJ2-7
V gene: TRBV9
CDR3 protein: ASSVDSGLAGYEQY

clone size: NA
J gene: TRBJ2-3
V gene: TRBV7-9
CDR3 protein: ASSSRGPDTQY

clone size: NA
J gene: TRBJ2-1
V gene: TRBV18
CDR3 protein: ASSRPAGGSYNEQF

clone size: NA
J gene: TRBJ2-1
V gene: TRBV12-3/TRBV12-4
CDR3 protein: ASSFFASEQF

clone size: few
J gene: TRBJ2-3
V gene: TRBV6-2/TRBV6-3
CDR3 protein: ASSYSLSDTQY